This is a list of T cell receptor beta chains from one sample in a study of T cells in Graves' hyperthyroidism and ophthalmopathy. In TCRdb, the multiplex PCR reads were re-called with MiXCR into one record per CDR3 protein. The data hold about 740,000 distinct CDR3 sequences, with 12% to 15% observed a single time. Sequences were obtained from blood. The receptors shown here come from a woman under 30 with Graves' hyperthyroidism. Both conserved end residues are part of each CDR3. The D gene is left open where the match is weak. Size is stated for part of the rows, as once, few or many counts, or as a class when the clone is expanded.

J | V | size | D | DNA | CDR3
TRBJ1-2 | TRBV29-1 | NA | TRBD1 | TGCAGCGTTGTTGGACAGGGCATACTGGGGGGCTACACCTTC | CSVVGQGILGGYTF
TRBJ2-1 | TRBV12-3/TRBV12-4 | many | NA | TGTGCCAGCACCCCGAGCTGGGGCGACAATGAGCAGTTCTTC | CASTPSWGDNEQFF
TRBJ2-7 | TRBV4-3 | NA | NA | TGCGCCAGCAGCCAAGATTATCTTGGGGGCGAGCAGTACTTC | CASSQDYLGGEQYF
TRBJ1-3 | TRBV4-1 | NA | NA | TGCGCCAGCAGCCAAGAACCAGGGACTGGAAACACCATATATTTT | CASSQEPGTGNTIYF
TRBJ2-1 | TRBV7-3 | many | TRBD2 | TGTGCCAGCAGCTTAAGGCGGGAGACCTACAATGAGCAGTTCTTC | CASSLRRETYNEQFF
TRBJ1-2 | TRBV12-3/TRBV12-4 | many | NA | TGTGCCAGCAGTGACCTGGGGGCTGATGGAGGCTACACCTTC | CASSDLGADGGYTF
TRBJ2-2 | TRBV7-3 | NA | NA | TGTGCCAGCAGCTCCCCCGGGAGAGGTATCGGGGAGCTGTTTTTT | CASSSPGRGIGELFF
TRBJ1-5 | TRBV7-8 | few | NA | TGTGCCAGCAGCTTATTTTTCGGCCAGAAGGGAGATCAGCCCCAGCATTTT | CASSLFFGQKGDQPQHF
TRBJ1-5 | TRBV28 | few | TRBD1 | TGTGCCAGCAGGGAGGGACAGTCACCTTATAGCAATCAGCCCCAGCATTTT | CASREGQSPYSNQPQHF
TRBJ2-7 | TRBV28 | few | NA | TGTGCCAGCAGCAGTCGGGGATTCGGGGGCGTCGGGGAGCAGTACTTC | CASSSRGFGGVGEQYF
TRBJ2-3 | TRBV18 | NA | TRBD2 | TGTGCCAGCTCACCGGGACTAGCGGGAACCAAAACATATACGCAGTATTTT | CASSPGLAGTKTYTQYF
TRBJ2-1 | TRBV5-1 | NA | TRBD2 | TGCGCCAGCAGCTCCTGGACTAGCGGGAGCTCCTACAATGAGCAGTTCTTC | CASSSWTSGSSYNEQFF
TRBJ2-7 | TRBV5-1 | many | NA | TGCGCCAGCAGCCTGTCGTTCGTGGGGAGCTCCTACGAGCAGTACTTC | CASSLSFVGSSYEQYF
TRBJ2-1 | TRBV5-4 | few | TRBD2 | TGTGCCAGCAGCTCCTTCGGGACTAGCGCCTACAATGAGCAGTTCTTC | CASSSFGTSAYNEQFF
TRBJ2-1 | TRBV3-1 | NA | NA | TGTGCCAGCAGCCTGATTACCGACTGGTCCCCAAGAGATGAGCAGTTCTTC | CASSLITDWSPRDEQFF
TRBJ2-7 | TRBV6-1 | once | NA | TGTGCCAGCAGTGAAGTAAGGAACGAGCAGTACTTC | CASSEVRNEQYF
TRBJ1-2 | TRBV18 | many | TRBD1 | TGTGCCAGCTCATCCACGACTCTGACAGGGGCTAACTATGGCTACACCTTC | CASSSTTLTGANYGYTF
TRBJ2-5 | TRBV7-9 | many | NA | TGTGCCAGCAGCCCGCCTGGGGCGGGAGAGACCCAGTACTTC | CASSPPGAGETQYF
TRBJ2-1 | TRBV20-1 | few | TRBD1 | TGCAGTGCTAGAGATCAAAGGACAGGGGACAATGAGCAGTTCTTC | CSARDQRTGDNEQFF
TRBJ2-1 | TRBV29-1 | few | NA | TGCAGCGTTGAAACGCTAGCAGACAATGAGCAGTTCTTC | CSVETLADNEQFF
TRBJ2-7 | TRBV6-2/TRBV6-3 | few | NA | TGTGCCAGCCGTGACCTGGAGGGCTACGAGCAGTACTTC | CASRDLEGYEQYF
TRBJ2-5 | TRBV4-1 | few | NA | TGCGCCAGCAGCCAATTGCCCCAACCGTTCCAAGAGACCCAGTACTTC | CASSQLPQPFQETQYF
TRBJ2-7 | TRBV20-1 | many | TRBD2 | TGCAGTGCTAGAGGAGACTATAGCGGGACAAAAGAGCAGTACTTC | CSARGDYSGTKEQYF